These T cell receptor beta chains were read from a single sample in a study of cytomegalovirus exposure and HLA in healthy donors. Profiled with immunoSEQ multiplex PCR; TCRdb holds only in-frame clones, not every one. This table has about 160,000 clones, approximately 78% appearing once. Sequencing was done on a sample of PBMCs. These receptor sequences come from a male donor in good health and CMV-seronegative. Both conserved end residues are part of each CDR3. Rows give clone size only sometimes, using once, few, many, or a class for an expanded clone.

J gene | V gene | clone size | CDR3 protein
TRBJ2-7 | TRBV19 | once | CASTGTSSGREYEQYF
TRBJ2-3 | TRBV5-6 | few | CASSLLAGGMTDTQYF
TRBJ1-5 | TRBV30 | NA | CAWSVSRQFNQPQHF
TRBJ1-3 | TRBV7-3 | NA | CASSLTAAGNTIYF
TRBJ2-7 | TRBV7-6 | NA | CASSLTGGDEQYF
TRBJ1-6 | TRBV27 | NA | CASSLYGGGISPLHF
TRBJ2-3 | TRBV5-1 | NA | CASRTGTGATDTQYF
TRBJ1-2 | TRBV28 | NA | CASTGQGRYTF
TRBJ1-2 | TRBV9 | NA | CASSVGSRGKGYTF
TRBJ1-2 | TRBV7-2 | NA | CASSYDRAGGGYTF
TRBJ2-5 | TRBV11-2 | NA | CASSSISAGETQYF
TRBJ1-4 | TRBV30 | NA | CAWSVWGGGEKLFF
TRBJ2-3 | TRBV7-2 | NA | CASSQWTPLEDTQYF
TRBJ1-5 | TRBV6-1 | NA | CASSVERYSNQPQHF
TRBJ1-3 | TRBV7-9 | NA | CASSLGTGSGNTIYF
TRBJ2-4 | TRBV27 | NA | CASSLGREDIQYF
TRBJ1-1 | TRBV5-1 | few | CASSLRGGSLEAFF
TRBJ2-7 | TRBV15 | NA | CATSRDNVVGGEQYF
TRBJ2-7 | TRBV28 | NA | CASSSLQGYEQYF
TRBJ2-7 | TRBV19 | NA | CASSRGTGVDYEQYF